This record covers a single T cell receptor beta chain. Trimming removed 6 bases from V and 7 bases from J, with 15 bases in between. The length of the CDR3 is 13 residues. Germline V lookup: CDR1 MNHNS, CDR2 SASEGT. Measured with immunoSEQ multiplex PCR; TCRdb has only the in-frame clones, and not every one. The profile shows around 62,000 clones, 80% to 90% of them singletons. The data originate from a study of T cell changes during pregnancy in multiple sclerosis. The rearrangement uses TRBV6-1 and TRBJ1-2; weak D call: TRBD1 (5 bases). Sequencing used peripheral blood, obtained in the first trimester of pregnancy. The TCR was taken from a female donor with multiple sclerosis, enrolled in a pregnancy study. The DNA for the CDR3 is TGTGCCAGCAGGAGGTTAGGGGCCTCTGGCTACACCTTC. Translation gives CASRRLGASGYTF.